One T cell receptor beta chain is described in this entry. In the authors' methods: Amplified reference gene primers provided the basis for estimating nucleated cell counts. Only in-frame clones appear in the TCRdb table, and some are missing; sequencing was by immunoSEQ multiplex PCR. Clonal size and the V and J genes are those of that table, whereas D and trimming came from the DNA. The data contain 300,000 or so clones, 70% to 90% of them singletons. This sample was included in a study of blood T cell repertoires in COVID-19. Study-level information: Collection of acute and convalescent COVID-19 samples took place in the United States, Italy and Spain. PBMCs, B-cell-depleted T cells, or T cells provided the cDNA or gDNA that made up the material.

This CDR3 region has 15 residues. The V end lost 0 bases, the J end lost 2 bases, and 10 bases lay between the germline ends. Germline CDR1 reads WSHSY; CDR2 reads SAAADI. The TCR was taken from a woman aged 45-60 years who had recovered from COVID-19. The sample was peripheral blood. The rearrangement joins TRBV10-2 to TRBJ2-5; the D gene is possibly TRBD1 (5 bases). For the CDR3, the DNA is TGCGCCAGCAGTGAGTCTCGGCAGGGTCAAGAGACCCAGTACTTC. Protein sequence: CASSESRQGQETQYF.